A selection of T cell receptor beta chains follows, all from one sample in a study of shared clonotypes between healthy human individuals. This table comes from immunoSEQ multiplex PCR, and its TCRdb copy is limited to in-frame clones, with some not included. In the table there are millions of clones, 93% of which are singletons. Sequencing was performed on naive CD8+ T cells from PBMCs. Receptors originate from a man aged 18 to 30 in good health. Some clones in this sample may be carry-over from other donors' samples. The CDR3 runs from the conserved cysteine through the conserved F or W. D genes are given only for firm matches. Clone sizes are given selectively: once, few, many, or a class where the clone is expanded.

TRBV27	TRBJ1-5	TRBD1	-	TGTGCCAGCAGTTCCTACAGGGGTAATCAGCCCCAGCATTTT	CASSSYRGNQPQHF
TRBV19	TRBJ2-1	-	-	TGTGCCAGTAGTTTTTGGAGCTCCTACAATGAGCAGTTCTTC	CASSFWSSYNEQFF
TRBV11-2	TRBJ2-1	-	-	TGTGCCAGCAGCGACCGACTCTGGAGGAATTACAATGAGCAGTTCTTC	CASSDRLWRNYNEQFF
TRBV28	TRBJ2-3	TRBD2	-	TGTGCCAGCAACACCGGGACTAGCGGGAGGTGGTCTGGCACAGATACGCAGTATTTT	CASNTGTSGRWSGTDTQYF
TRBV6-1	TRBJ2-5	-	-	TGTGCCACCCGAACTTTAGGCGAGACCCAGTACTTC	CATRTLGETQYF
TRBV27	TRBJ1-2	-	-	TGTGCCAGCAGTTTAGTAGGTGGGGGGCAGGATGGCTACACCTTC	CASSLVGGGQDGYTF
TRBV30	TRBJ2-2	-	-	TGTGCCTGGAAACAGGGTGTTTCGAACACCGGGGAGCTGTTTTTT	CAWKQGVSNTGELFF
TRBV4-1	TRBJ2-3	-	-	TGCGCCAGCAGCCAAGTCGCCCACGGCGGGACAGATACGCAGTATTTT	CASSQVAHGGTDTQYF
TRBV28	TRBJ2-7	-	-	TGTGCCAGCAGTTTAGGAGGGGAGCAGTACTTC	CASSLGGEQYF
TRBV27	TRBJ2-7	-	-	TGTGCCAGCAGTTTATCCGGGGGCTCTTTGGACGAGCAGTACTTC	CASSLSGGSLDEQYF
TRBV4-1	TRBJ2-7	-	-	TGCGCCAGCAGCCAAGCTTTCAGGGCCCTGGGGGAGCAGTACTTC	CASSQAFRALGEQYF
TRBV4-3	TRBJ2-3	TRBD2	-	TGCGCCAGCAGCCAAGCCCCCACTAGCGGGAGCGATACGCAGTATTTT	CASSQAPTSGSDTQYF
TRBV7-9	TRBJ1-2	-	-	TGTGCCAGCAGCTTAGACGTCAGGGGCTATGGCTACACCTTC	CASSLDVRGYGYTF
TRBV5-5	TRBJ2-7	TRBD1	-	TGTGCCAGCAGCTCGACAGGGGCGGGGTTAACCGAGCAGTACTTC	CASSSTGAGLTEQYF
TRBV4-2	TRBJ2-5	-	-	TGTGCCAGCAGCCAAAATCCGGGCGACATTCGGGAGACCCAGTACTTC	CASSQNPGDIRETQYF
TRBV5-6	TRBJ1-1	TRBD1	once	TGTGCCAGCAGCTCGATGACAGGGGCTGGCACTGAAGCTTTCTTT	CASSSMTGAGTEAFF
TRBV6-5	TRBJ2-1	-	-	TGTGCCAGCAGTAATCCCGGACCGCACAATGAGCAGTTCTTC	CASSNPGPHNEQFF
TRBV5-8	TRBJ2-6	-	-	TGTGCCAGCAGCTTGGCGACAGGGCGGGGGATCTCTGGGGCCAACGTCCTGACTTTC	CASSLATGRGISGANVLTF
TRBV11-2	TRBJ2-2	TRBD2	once	TGTGCCAGCAGCTTTACTAGCGGGAGCCGTGCGAACACCGGGGAGCTGTTTTTT	CASSFTSGSRANTGELFF
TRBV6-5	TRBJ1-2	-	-	TGTGCCAGCGGGGGAAACTATGGCTACACCTTC	CASGGNYGYTF
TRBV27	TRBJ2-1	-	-	TGTGCCAGCAGTTTTCGGGACGGGGGTTTTGGGCAGTTCTTC	CASSFRDGGFGQFF
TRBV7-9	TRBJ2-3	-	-	TGTGCCAGCAGCCCGATGGCCGGGGGCACAGATACGCAGTATTTT	CASSPMAGGTDTQYF
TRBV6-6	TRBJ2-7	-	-	TGTGCCAGCAGTCCCGGGACTCCGTACTACGAGCAGTACTTC	CASSPGTPYYEQYF
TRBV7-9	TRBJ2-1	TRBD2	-	TGTGCCAGCAGCCCTAGCGGGACCCGCTCCTACAATGAGCAGTTCTTC	CASSPSGTRSYNEQFF
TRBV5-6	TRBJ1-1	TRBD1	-	TGTGCCAGCAGCTTGGAGACAGGGGCAATGACTGAAGCTTTCTTT	CASSLETGAMTEAFF
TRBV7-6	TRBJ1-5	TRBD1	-	TGTGCCAGCAGCCTATCTGACAGGGAGGTTGCACAGCCCCAGCATTTT	CASSLSDREVAQPQHF
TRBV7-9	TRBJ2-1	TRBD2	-	TGTGCCAGCAGCTTTCCTAGCGGGAGGTCGGAGGGGCTGTTCTTC	CASSFPSGRSEGLFF
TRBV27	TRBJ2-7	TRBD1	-	TGTGCCAGCAGCCCTAGCCAGGGACAGAAAACCTACGAGCAGTACTTC	CASSPSQGQKTYEQYF
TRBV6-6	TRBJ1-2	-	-	TGTGCCAGCAGTTACTCCTCGGGGGATGGCTACACCTTC	CASSYSSGDGYTF
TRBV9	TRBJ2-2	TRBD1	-	TGTGCCAGCAAAAAAACAGACAGGGATATCACCGGGGAGCTGTTTTTT	CASKKTDRDITGELFF
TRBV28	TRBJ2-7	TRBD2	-	TGTGCCAGCACCCGAGGACTAGCGGGAGACGAGCAGTACTTC	CASTRGLAGDEQYF
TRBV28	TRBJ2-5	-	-	TGTGCCAGCAGTTTATGGCCAGGGGAGACCCAGTACTTC	CASSLWPGETQYF
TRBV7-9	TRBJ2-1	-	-	TGTGCCAGCAGCCGCGCGGGGCCTCCCTACAATGAGCAGTTCTTC	CASSRAGPPYNEQFF
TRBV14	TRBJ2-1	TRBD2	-	TGTGCCAGCAGCCGCAAAGGACTAGCGGGAGGGTGGAATGAGCAGTTCTTC	CASSRKGLAGGWNEQFF
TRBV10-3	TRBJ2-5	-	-	TGTGCCACCGGGCGGGGAGGAACCCCCCAAGAGACCCAGTACTTC	CATGRGGTPQETQYF
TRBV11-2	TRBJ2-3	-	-	TGTGCCAGCAGCCCCTCCCGCACAGATACGCAGTATTTT	CASSPSRTDTQYF
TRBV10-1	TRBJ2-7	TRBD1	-	TGCGCCAGCAGCTCCGGACAGGACCTTCCCTACGAGCAGTACTTC	CASSSGQDLPYEQYF
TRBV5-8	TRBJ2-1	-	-	TGTGCCAGCAGCTTGCCGGGGGCAGGCGATGAGCAGTTCTTC	CASSLPGAGDEQFF
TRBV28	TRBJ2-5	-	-	TGTGCCAGCAGTTTAAGGGCGGACGGAGAGACCCAGTACTTC	CASSLRADGETQYF
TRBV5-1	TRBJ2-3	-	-	TGCGCCAGCAGCTTGGAAGGGTGGGGGACAGATACGCAGTATTTT	CASSLEGWGTDTQYF
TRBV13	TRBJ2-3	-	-	TGTGCCAGCAGCCCCGGGACTCGGGGGGATACGCAGTATTTT	CASSPGTRGDTQYF
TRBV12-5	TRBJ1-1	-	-	TGTGCTAGTGGTTTGGGGGCTAACACTGAAGCTTTCTTT	CASGLGANTEAFF
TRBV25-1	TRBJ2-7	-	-	TGTGCCAGCAGTGGGCGACAGGTAGTCGAGCAGTACTTC	CASSGRQVVEQYF
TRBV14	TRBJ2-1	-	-	TGTGCCAGCAGCCAAGTGGCGGATGAGCAGTTCTTC	CASSQVADEQFF
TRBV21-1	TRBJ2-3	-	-	TGTGCCCACCGGACAGGCGGCACAGATACGCAGTATTTT	CAHRTGGTDTQYF